A single sample gave rise to the 8 T cell receptor beta chains below, sequenced in a study of shared clonotypes between healthy human individuals. Repertoires were generated with immunoSEQ multiplex PCR, while TCRdb's copy carries only in-frame clones and drops some. The profile shows about 1.1 million clones, roughly 80% of them singletons. Sequences were obtained from memory CD4+ T cells from PBMCs. As for subset: CD45RA-negative fraction. The source is a man younger than 35 in good health. Some clones in this sample may be carry-over from other donors' samples.

The chain links TRBV6-6 to TRBJ2-2; weak D call: TRBD2 (6 bases). The CDR3 extends over 16 amino acids. The germline V gene has CDR1 MNHNY and CDR2 SVGAGI (reference sequence). With 4 bases removed from V and 5 bases from J, the gap between germline ends came to 17 bases. The CDR3 nucleotides read TGTGCCAGCAGTTCCAACTTCGGGGGAAGGACCGGGGAGCTGTTTTTT. Translation: CASSSNFGGRTGELFF.

The chain joins TRBV30 to TRBJ2-3; D is unclear. Trimming took 0 bases from V and 5 from J, leaving 12 bases between them. CDR1 is GTSNPN and CDR2 is SVGIG in the germline V gene (reference sequence). The CDR3 covers 14 residues. The CDR3 DNA reads as TGTGCCTGGAGTGTTAACTTAATGGGAGATACGCAGTATTTT. Its protein is CAWSVNLMGDTQYF.

The chain carries TRBV7-6 and TRBJ2-5, with D possibly TRBD2 on 5 matching bases. The CDR3 loop spans 15 amino acids. V was shortened by 5 bases and J by 0 bases, with 13 bases between the two germline ends. CDR1 is SGHVS and CDR2 is FNYEAQ in the germline V gene. The CDR3 loop is CASSRAGGYQETQYF. CDR3 coding DNA: TGTGCCAGCAGCCGGGCGGGCGGATACCAAGAGACCCAGTACTTC.

Details on this clone: Other DNA sequences in the same sample also yield this CDR3. The rearrangement uses TRBV7-3 and TRBJ2-3; maybe TRBD2 (5 bases). Between the trimmed V and J ends, which lost 3 bases and 0 bases, there was a span of 10 bases. This CDR3 has 15 amino acids. Germline-derived CDR1 and CDR2 are SGHTA and FQGTGA. CDR3: CASSFAGGSTDTQYF. The CDR3 DNA is TGTGCCAGCAGCTTCGCTGGCGGGAGCACAGATACGCAGTATTTT.

This rearrangement joins TRBV7-3 to TRBJ2-2; 8 positions match TRBD2. CDR1 is SGHTA and CDR2 is FQGTGA in the germline V gene. V dropped 5 bases and J dropped 8; count of bases not matched to a gene: 7. The CDR3 spans 14 residues. For the CDR3, the DNA is TGTGCCAGCAGCCCTAATAGCGGGGCGGGGGAGCTGTTTTTT. This gives the protein CASSPNSGAGELFF.

This clone was picked up a small number of times. Different DNA sequences within this sample yield the same CDR3. This chain links TRBV11-3 with TRBJ2-6, with D unclear. Germline CDR1 reads SGHNT; CDR2 reads YENEEA. V shed 3 bases and J shed 0 bases, with 9 bases lying between them. The CDR3 length is 16 residues. The CDR3 protein is CASSFRRNSGANVLTF. CDR3 in DNA: TGTGCCAGCAGCTTCCGACGGAACTCTGGGGCCAACGTCCTGACTTTC.

This clone was picked up a small number of times. The V gene is TRBV28, the J gene TRBJ1-3, with D perhaps matching TRBD1 (5 bases). CDR1 is MDHEN and CDR2 is SYDVKM in the germline V gene. CDR3 length: 16 amino acids. Trimming removed 5 bases at V and 0 bases at J, with 14 bases between. The CDR3 protein is CASSQGGAASGNTIYF. The CDR3 DNA reads as TGTGCCAGCAGTCAAGGTGGGGCGGCCTCTGGAAACACCATATATTTT.

This chain links TRBV10-3 with TRBJ1-4; D is ambiguous. Trimming left V 8 bases short and J 4 bases short, with 8 bases between. The CDR3 is 12 amino acids. CDR1 is ENHRY and CDR2 is SYGVKD in the germline V gene. As DNA, the CDR3 is TGTGCCATCTCATGGCGTAATGAAAAACTGTTTTTT. Translating gives CAISWRNEKLFF.